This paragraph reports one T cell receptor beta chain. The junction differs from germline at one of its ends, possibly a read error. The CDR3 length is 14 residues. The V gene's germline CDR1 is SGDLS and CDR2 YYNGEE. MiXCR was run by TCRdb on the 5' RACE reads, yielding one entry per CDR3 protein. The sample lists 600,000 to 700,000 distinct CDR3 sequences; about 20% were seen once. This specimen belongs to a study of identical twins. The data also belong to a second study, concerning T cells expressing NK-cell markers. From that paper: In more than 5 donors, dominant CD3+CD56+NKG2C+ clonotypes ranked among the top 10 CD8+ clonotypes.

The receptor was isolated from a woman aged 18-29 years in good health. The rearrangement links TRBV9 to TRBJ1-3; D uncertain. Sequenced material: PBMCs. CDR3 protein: CASSVGETGNTIYF. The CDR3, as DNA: TGTGCCAGCAGCGTAGGAGAGACTGGCAACACCATATATTTT.